The 9 T cell receptor beta chains given below trace back to one sample, sequenced in a study of monozygotic twins with inflammatory bowel disease. Following a re-call of the 5' RACE reads, TCRdb has one entry per CDR3 protein and lacks DNA. This table holds under 150,000 distinct CDR3 sequences. Sequencing input: blood. The receptors stem from a human donor with ulcerative colitis or Crohn's disease, or a healthy co-twin of an affected twin (not recorded which).

The chain combines TRBV4-3 with TRBJ2-7; TCRdb designates TRBD1, a call that cannot be tested without DNA. Germline lookup yields CDR1 LGHNA and CDR2 YSLEER. There are 15 residues in the CDR3. CDR3 region: CASSQDGTGPYEQYF.

This chain joins TRBV20-1 and TRBJ2-3; TCRdb reports TRBD2, a call that lacks DNA to check it against. Germline lookup yields CDR1 DFQATT and CDR2 SNEGSKA (reference sequence). CDR3 length: 15 residues. This chain's CDR3 is CSAREGLAGVYTQYF.

The V gene is TRBV6-5, the J gene TRBJ2-7; TCRdb picks TRBD1, but there is no DNA to check that call. This CDR3 comprises 18 residues. Germline V gene sequence: CDR1 MNHEY, CDR2 SVGAGI. The CDR3 reads CASSYSWGQGAYPYEQYF.

J is TRBJ1-4 and V is TRBV7-2. From germline, CDR1 is SGHTA and CDR2 FQGNSA. This CDR3 has 13 amino acids. The CDR3 sequence is CASSLSRSEKLFF.

The chain has TRBV6-2 or TRBV6-3 and TRBJ1-5; the TCRdb call, TRBD1, lacks DNA for checking. Germline-derived CDR1 and CDR2 are MNHEY and SVGEGT. This CDR3 is built from 14 residues. CDR3 sequence reads: CASSYGRGGQPQHF.

V gene TRBV7-9 combines with J gene TRBJ1-1; the TRBD1 assignment by TCRdb is unverifiable without DNA. The CDR3 is 15 amino acids. Per the germline V gene, CDR1 is SEHNR and CDR2 is FQNEAQ (reference sequence). Here the CDR3 reads CASSATGGRGTEAFF.

The rearrangement uses TRBV7-2 and TRBJ2-7. CDR3 length: 14 residues. Looked up from germline, CDR1 is SGHTA and CDR2 is FQGNSA. The CDR3 protein is CASSLGDDYYEQYF.

This chain joins TRBV6-5 and TRBJ1-2; TCRdb returns TRBD1, unconfirmable since there is no DNA. The CDR3 is 14 amino acids. The germline gives CDR1 MNHEY, CDR2 SVGAGI. The CDR3 spells CASSYRGQGDGYTF.

The CDR3 loop reads CASSFGQANTEAFF. V is TRBV12-3 or TRBV12-4 and J is TRBJ1-1; there is no DNA to check the TCRdb D call of TRBD1. This CDR3 is built from 14 residues.